This T cell receptor beta chain was sequenced during a study of cytomegalovirus exposure and HLA in healthy donors. The study's findings and limits: Analysis was performed later, and it showed HLA-associated TCR beta chains to be more clonally expanded than equally common others.

This clone was counted between two and nine times. Its cognate antigen is unknown. PCR was performed using 60 Vbeta and 13 Jbeta primers. TCRdb keeps only in-frame clones here, not all; method: immunoSEQ multiplex PCR. Here the sample spans 150,000 to 200,000 clones, around three quarters being singletons. The CDR3 runs 18 residues. Germline assignment: CDR1 LNHNV and CDR2 YYDKDF (reference sequence). The V and J ends lost 0 bases and 6 bases, in that order; junction bases with no gene match: 15. What was sequenced was PBMCs. This TCR was recovered from a male donor in good health and CMV-seronegative. The rearrangement uses TRBV15 and TRBJ2-3, with TRBD2 identical over 7 bases. Here the CDR3 DNA reads TGTGCCACCAGCAGAGATGCGGGAAGGGGAGGGAAACCTGATACGCAGTATTTT. Its translation is CATSRDAGRGGKPDTQYF.